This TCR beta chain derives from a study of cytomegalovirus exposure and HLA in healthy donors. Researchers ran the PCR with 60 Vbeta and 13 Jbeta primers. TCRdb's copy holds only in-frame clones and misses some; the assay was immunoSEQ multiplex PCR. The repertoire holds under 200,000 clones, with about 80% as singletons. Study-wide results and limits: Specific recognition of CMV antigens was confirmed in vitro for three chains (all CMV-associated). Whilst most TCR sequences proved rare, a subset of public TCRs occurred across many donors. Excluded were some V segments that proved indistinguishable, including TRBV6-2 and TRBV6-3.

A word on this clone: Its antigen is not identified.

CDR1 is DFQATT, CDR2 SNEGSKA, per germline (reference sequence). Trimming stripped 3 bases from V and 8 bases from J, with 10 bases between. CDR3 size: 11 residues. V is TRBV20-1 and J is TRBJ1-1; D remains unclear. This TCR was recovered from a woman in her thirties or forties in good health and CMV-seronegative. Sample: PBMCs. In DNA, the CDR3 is TGCAGTGCTAGGTCCAGCGGCGAAGCTTTCTTT. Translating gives CSARSSGEAFF.